The 8 T cell receptor beta chains reported below all come from one sample, sequenced in a study of vaccination effects on CD4 cells after COVID-19. Before sequencing, viral peptide pools were used by the ViraFEST assay to expand antigen-specific CD4+ T cells. CD4+ T cell isolation took place after more than eight days of culture. Their specific antigens are unknown. Using immunoSEQ multiplex PCR, the repertoire was profiled, and TCRdb retains in-frame clones only, with some absent. The repertoire consists of roughly 61,000 clones, with roughly 79% occurring once and the leading ten covering roughly 2.4%. This specimen consisted of CD4+ T cells from PBMCs cultured with HCoV-229E spike peptides, obtained before COVID-19 vaccination. These receptors all come from a human donor who received a COVID-19 vaccine.

The rearrangement joins TRBV30 to TRBJ1-4; D not certain. The CDR3 extends over 14 amino acids. Between the trimmed V and J ends, which lost 0 bases and 8 bases, there was a span of 13 bases. Germline CDR1 GTSNPN, CDR2 SVGIG (reference sequence). In DNA, the CDR3 is TGTGCCTGGAGTGTCCCTCGAGTTGGGGAAAAACTGTTTTTT. Its protein is CAWSVPRVGEKLFF.

V and J are TRBV15 and TRBJ2-1; no firm D call. V was shortened by 0 bases and J by 10 bases, with 19 bases between the two germline ends. The CDR3 covers 16 residues. Per the germline V gene, CDR1 is LNHNV and CDR2 is YYDKDF (reference sequence). CDR3 nucleotides: TGTGCCACCAGCAGAGAGAGACCTTCTTGGAGCAAGGAGCAGTTCTTC. This sequence encodes CATSRERPSWSKEQFF.

V usage is TRBV19 and J usage is TRBJ1-1; D perhaps matches TRBD1 (6 bases). V was clipped by 5 bases and J by 1 base, with 17 bases between them. Germline V gene lookup returns CDR1 LNHDA and CDR2 SQIVND (reference sequence). CDR3 length: 16 amino acids. The CDR3 region is CASSSDHRAGNTEAFF. CDR3 in DNA: TGTGCCAGTAGTTCGGATCACAGGGCGGGGAACACTGAAGCTTTCTTT.

The chain joins TRBV11-2 to TRBJ2-5; possibly TRBD2 for D (5 bases). Germline-derived CDR1 and CDR2 are SGHAT and FQNNGV. V lost 1 base to trimming and J lost 4 bases, with 16 bases between them. This CDR3 region has 16 residues. The CDR3 sequence: CASSLAPRGSRETQYF. CDR3 bases: TGTGCCAGCAGCTTAGCCCCCCGAGGGAGTCGAGAGACCCAGTACTTC.

The chain has TRBV10-3 and TRBJ2-1, with 10 bases that match TRBD2. Germline assignment: CDR1 ENHRY and CDR2 SYGVKD. The CDR3 length is 14 residues. Trimming cost V 7 bases and J 8 bases; bases outside gene matches: 8. CDR3 bases: TGTGCCATCAAACCAGCGGGGGGGCCGGATGAGCAGTTCTTC. Protein: CAIKPAGGPDEQFF.

The CDR3 DNA sequence: TGCGCCAGCGCGAAGACTAGCCCACAAAACATTCAGTACTTC. Its protein product is CASAKTSPQNIQYF. The rearrangement links TRBV10-2 to TRBJ2-4; 7 nucleotides agree with TRBD2. With 8 bases clipped from V and 5 bases from J, the junction kept 9 bases outside the gene matches. The CDR3 runs 14 residues. Germline CDR1 WSHSY, CDR2 SAAADI.

The V and J genes are TRBV28 and TRBJ2-2; TRBD1 might be the D (5 bases). CDR3 length: 17 residues. With 1 base removed from V and 7 bases from J, the gap between germline ends came to 19 bases. Germline-derived CDR1 and CDR2 are MDHEN and SYDVKM. Written as DNA, the CDR3 is TGTGCCAGCAGTTTATATGATCAGGGTACGAAGGACGGGGAGCTGTTTTTT. Translation: CASSLYDQGTKDGELFF.

This rearrangement joins TRBV19 to TRBJ1-2, with 9 bases identical to TRBD1. CDR1 and CDR2 from the germline V gene are LNHDA and SQIVND (reference sequence). The ends lost 7 bases at V and 2 bases at J; junction bases unmatched: 8. CDR3 size: 15 residues. CDR3 DNA: TGTGCCAGTACCGACCTCGGGACAGGGAACTATGGCTACACCTTC. Translation gives CASTDLGTGNYGYTF.